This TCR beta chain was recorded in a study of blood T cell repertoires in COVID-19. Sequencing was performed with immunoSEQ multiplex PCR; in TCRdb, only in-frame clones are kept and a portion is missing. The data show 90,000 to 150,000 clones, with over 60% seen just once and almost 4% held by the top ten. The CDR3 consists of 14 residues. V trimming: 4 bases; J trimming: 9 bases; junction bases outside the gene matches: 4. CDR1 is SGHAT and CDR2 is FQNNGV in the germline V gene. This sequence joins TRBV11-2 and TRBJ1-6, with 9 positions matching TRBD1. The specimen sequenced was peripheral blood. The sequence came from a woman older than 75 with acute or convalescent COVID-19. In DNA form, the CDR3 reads TGTGCCAGCAGCTGGGACAGGGTCGGTTCACCCCTCCACTTT. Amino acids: CASSWDRVGSPLHF.